This section outlines one T cell receptor beta chain sequence together with its context. This sample was included in a study of blood T cell repertoires in COVID-19. V lost 2 bases and J 6 bases, leaving 12 bases between the germline ends. The CDR3 totals 15 residues. CDR1 is SGHNT and CDR2 is YYREEE in the germline V gene (reference sequence). Clones were read by immunoSEQ multiplex PCR, and TCRdb kept only the in-frame ones, dropping some. Among 75,000 to 100,000 clones listed, about 77% were seen once. The source material was peripheral blood. The chain combines TRBV5-4 with TRBJ1-6; maybe TRBD1 (5 bases). This receptor was taken from a woman older than 75 with acute or convalescent COVID-19. CDR3 coding DNA: TGTGCCAGCAGCTTACAGGAGAGAATTAATTCACCCCTCCACTTT. Its protein product is CASSLQERINSPLHF.